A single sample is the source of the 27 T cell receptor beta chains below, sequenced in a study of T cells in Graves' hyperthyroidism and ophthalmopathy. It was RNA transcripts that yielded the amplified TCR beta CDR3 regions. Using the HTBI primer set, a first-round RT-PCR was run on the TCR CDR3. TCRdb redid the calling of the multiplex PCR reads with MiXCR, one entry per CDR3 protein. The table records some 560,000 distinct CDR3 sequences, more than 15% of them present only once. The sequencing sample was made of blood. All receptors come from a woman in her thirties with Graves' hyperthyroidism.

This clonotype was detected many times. The CDR3 coding sequence is TGCAGTGCTAGAGAACTAGCAGATACGCAGTATTTT. Its translation is CSARELADTQYF. The chain carries TRBV20-1 and TRBJ2-3; a possible D gene is TRBD2 (5 bases). This CDR3 region has 12 residues. Deletions cut 0 bases from V and 4 bases from J, with 5 bases between. Per the germline V gene, CDR1 is DFQATT and CDR2 is SNEGSKA (reference sequence).

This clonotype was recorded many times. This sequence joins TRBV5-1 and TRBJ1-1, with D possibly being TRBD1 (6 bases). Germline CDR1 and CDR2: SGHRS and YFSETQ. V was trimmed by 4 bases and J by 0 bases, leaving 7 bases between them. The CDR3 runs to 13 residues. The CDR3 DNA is TGCGCCAGCAGCGGGGGCATGAACACTGAAGCTTTCTTT. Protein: CASSGGMNTEAFF.

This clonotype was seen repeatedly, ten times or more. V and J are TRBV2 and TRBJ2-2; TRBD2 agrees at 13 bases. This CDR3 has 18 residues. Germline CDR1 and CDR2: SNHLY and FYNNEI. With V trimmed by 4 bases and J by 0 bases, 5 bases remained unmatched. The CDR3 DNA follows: TGTGCCAGCAGTGTCCCGGGACTAGCGGGATCGAACACCGGGGAGCTGTTTTTT. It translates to CASSVPGLAGSNTGELFF.

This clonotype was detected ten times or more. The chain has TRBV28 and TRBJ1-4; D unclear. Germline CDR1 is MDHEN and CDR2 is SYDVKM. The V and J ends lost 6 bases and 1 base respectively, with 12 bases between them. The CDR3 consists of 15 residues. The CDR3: CASSLRRLTNEKLFF. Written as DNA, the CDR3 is TGTGCCAGCAGCCTCCGTAGGCTAACTAATGAAAAACTGTTTTTT.

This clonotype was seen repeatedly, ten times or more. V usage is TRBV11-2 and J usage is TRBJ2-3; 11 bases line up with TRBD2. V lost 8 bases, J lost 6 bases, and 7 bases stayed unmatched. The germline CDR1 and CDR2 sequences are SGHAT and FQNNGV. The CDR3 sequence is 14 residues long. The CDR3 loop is CASRPSGRWDTQYF. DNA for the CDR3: TGTGCCAGCCGACCTAGCGGGAGGTGGGATACGCAGTATTTT.

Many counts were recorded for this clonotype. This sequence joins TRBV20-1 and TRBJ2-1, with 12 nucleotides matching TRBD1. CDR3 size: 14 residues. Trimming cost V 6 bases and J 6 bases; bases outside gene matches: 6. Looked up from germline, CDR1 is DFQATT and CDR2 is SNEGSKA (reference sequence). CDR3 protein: CSATGQGAGNEQFF. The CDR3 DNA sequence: TGCAGTGCCACGGGACAGGGGGCCGGCAATGAGCAGTTCTTC.

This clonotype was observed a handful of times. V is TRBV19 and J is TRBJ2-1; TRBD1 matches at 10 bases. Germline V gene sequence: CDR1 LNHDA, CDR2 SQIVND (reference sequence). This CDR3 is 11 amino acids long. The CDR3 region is CARDRGDEQFF. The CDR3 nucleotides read TGTGCACGGGACAGGGGTGATGAGCAGTTCTTC.

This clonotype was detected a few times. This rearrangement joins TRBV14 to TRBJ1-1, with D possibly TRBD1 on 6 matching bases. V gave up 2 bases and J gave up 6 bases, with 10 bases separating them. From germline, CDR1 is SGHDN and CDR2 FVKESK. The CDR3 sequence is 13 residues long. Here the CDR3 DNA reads TGTGCCAGCAGCCAACAGGGGCTTGCTGAAGCTTTCTTT. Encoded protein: CASSQQGLAEAFF.

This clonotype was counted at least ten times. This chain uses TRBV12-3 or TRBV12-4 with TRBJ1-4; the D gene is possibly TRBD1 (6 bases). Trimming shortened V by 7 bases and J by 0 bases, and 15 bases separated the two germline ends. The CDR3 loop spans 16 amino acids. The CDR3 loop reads CASNSLPGATNEKLFF. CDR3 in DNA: TGTGCCAGCAATTCCCTGCCAGGGGCAACTAATGAAAAACTGTTTTTT.

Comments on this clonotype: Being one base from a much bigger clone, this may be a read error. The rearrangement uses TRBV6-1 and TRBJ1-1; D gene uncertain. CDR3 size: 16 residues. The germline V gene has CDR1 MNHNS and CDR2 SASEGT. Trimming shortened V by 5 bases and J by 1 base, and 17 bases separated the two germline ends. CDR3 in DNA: TGTGCCAGCAGTCCCCCGGGCAGGCGGACGAACACTGAAGCTTTCTTT. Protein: CASSPPGRRTNTEAFF.

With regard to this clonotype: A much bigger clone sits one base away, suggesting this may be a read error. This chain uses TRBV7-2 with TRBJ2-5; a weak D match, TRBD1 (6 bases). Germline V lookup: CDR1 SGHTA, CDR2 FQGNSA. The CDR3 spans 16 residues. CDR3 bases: TGTGCCAGCAGCTTAAGTTGGGGGCCGTACCAAGAGGCCCAGTACTTC. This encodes CASSLSWGPYQEAQYF. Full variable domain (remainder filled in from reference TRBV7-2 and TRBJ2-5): GAGVSQSPSNKVTEKGKDVELRCDPISGHTALYWYRQSLGQGLEFLIYFQGNSAPDKSGLPSDRFSAERTGGSVSTLTIQRTQQEDSAVYLCASSLSWGPYQEAQYFGPGTRLLVL.

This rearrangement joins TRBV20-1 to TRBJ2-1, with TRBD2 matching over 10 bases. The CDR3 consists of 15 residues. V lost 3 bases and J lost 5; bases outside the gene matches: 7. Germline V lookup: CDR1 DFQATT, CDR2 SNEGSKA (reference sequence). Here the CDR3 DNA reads TGCAGTGCTAGGAAGCGGGAGGGCTGGAACAATGAGCAGTTCTTC. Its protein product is CSARKREGWNNEQFF.

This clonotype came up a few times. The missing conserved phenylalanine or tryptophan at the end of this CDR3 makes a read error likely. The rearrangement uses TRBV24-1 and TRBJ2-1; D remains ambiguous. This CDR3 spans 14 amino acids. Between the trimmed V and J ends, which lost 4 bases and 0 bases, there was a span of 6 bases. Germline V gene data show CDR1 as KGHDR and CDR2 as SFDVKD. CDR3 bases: TGTGCCACCAGTGACCGAAGCTCCTACAATGAGCAGTTCTGC. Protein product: CATSDRSSYNEQFC.

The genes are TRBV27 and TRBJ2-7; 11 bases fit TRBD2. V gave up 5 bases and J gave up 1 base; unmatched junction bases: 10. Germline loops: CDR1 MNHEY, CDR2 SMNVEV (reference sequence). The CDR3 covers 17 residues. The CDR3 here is CASSTRLAGLQSYEQYF. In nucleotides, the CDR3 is TGTGCCAGCAGTACCCGACTAGCGGGATTACAATCCTACGAGCAGTACTTC.

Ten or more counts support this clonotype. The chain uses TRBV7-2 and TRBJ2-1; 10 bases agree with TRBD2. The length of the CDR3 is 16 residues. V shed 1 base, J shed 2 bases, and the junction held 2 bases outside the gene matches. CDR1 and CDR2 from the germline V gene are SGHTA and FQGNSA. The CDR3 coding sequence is TGTGCCAGCAGCTTAGAAACTAGCGGGACCTACAATGAGCAGTTCTTC. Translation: CASSLETSGTYNEQFF.

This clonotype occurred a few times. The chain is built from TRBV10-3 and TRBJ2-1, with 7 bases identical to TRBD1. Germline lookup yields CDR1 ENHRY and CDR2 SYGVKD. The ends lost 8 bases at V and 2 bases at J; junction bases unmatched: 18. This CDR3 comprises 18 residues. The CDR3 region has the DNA TGTGCCATCGGAGAGAAAATCTCTTGGCAGGGGGCCTACAATGAGCAGTTCTTC. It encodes CAIGEKISWQGAYNEQFF.

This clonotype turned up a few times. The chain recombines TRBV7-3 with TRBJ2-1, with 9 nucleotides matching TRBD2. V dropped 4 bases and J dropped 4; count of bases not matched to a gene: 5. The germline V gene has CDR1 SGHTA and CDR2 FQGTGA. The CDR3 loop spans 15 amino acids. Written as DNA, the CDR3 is TGTGCCAGCAGCTCTCGACTAGCGGCTTACAATGAGCAGTTCTTC. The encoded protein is CASSSRLAAYNEQFF.

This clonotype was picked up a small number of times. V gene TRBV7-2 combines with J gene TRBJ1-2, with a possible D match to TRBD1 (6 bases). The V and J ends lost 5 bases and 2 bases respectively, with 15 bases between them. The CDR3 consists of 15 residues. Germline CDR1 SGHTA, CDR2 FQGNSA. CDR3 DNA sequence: TGTGCCAGCAGCCCTCGGACAGTCACAAACTATGGCTACACCTTC. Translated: CASSPRTVTNYGYTF.

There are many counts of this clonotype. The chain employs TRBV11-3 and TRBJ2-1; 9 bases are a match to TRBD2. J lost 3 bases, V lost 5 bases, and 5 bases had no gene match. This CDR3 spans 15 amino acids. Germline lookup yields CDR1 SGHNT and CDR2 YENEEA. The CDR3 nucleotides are TGTGCCAGCAGCCCCCGGACTAGCGACTACAATGAGCAGTTCTTC. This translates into CASSPRTSDYNEQFF.

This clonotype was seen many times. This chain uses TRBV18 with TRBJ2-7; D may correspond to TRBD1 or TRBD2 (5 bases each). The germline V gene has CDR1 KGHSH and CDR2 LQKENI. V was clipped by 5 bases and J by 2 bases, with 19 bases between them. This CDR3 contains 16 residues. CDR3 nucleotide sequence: TGTGCCAGCTCATCGCAACCCCGGGACGTAGCCTACGAGCAGTACTTC. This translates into CASSSQPRDVAYEQYF.

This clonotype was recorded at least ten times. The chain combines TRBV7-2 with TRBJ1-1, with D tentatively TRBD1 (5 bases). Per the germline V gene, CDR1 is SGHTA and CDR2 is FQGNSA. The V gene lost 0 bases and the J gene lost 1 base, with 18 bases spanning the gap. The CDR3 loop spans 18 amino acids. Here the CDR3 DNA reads TGTGCCAGCAGCTTAGCGTCGTGGGGGACCGGAGGGAACACTGAAGCTTTCTTT. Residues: CASSLASWGTGGNTEAFF.

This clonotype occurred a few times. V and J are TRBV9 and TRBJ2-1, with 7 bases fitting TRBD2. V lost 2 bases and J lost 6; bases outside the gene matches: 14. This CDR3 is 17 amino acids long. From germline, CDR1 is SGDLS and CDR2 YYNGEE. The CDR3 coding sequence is TGTGCCAGCAGCGTTACCCTTTTGAGCGGGGCTAGCAATGAGCAGTTCTTC. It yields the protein CASSVTLLSGASNEQFF.

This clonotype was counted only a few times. DNA for the CDR3: TGCGCCAGCAGCCCTTCGGCCCAATCCTACGAGCAGTACTTC. This translates into CASSPSAQSYEQYF. The chain recombines TRBV5-1 with TRBJ2-7, with D unclear. Looked up from germline, CDR1 is SGHRS and CDR2 is YFSETQ. The ends were cut back, 4 bases at V and 1 base at J, with 12 bases in the middle. CDR3 length equals 14 residues.

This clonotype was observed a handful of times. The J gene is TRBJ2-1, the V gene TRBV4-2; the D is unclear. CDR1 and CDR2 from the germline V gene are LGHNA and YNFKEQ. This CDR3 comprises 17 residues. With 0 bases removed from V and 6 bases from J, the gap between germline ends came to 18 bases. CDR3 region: CASSQEISVGVFNEQFF. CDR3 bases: TGTGCCAGCAGCCAAGAGATCTCTGTAGGTGTCTTCAATGAGCAGTTCTTC.

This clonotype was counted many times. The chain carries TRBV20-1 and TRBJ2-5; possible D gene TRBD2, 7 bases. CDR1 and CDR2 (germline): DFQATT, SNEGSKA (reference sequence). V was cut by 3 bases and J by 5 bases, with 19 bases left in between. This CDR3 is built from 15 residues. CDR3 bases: TGCAGTGCTAGTGGGGGGGCGGGAGCTGCTGAGACCCAGTACTTC. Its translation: CSASGGAGAAETQYF.

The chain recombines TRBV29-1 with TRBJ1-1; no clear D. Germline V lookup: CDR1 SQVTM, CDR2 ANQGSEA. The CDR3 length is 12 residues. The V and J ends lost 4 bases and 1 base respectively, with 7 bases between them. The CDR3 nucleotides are TGCAGCGTTGTTGCGGGGAACACTGAAGCTTTCTTT. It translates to CSVVAGNTEAFF.

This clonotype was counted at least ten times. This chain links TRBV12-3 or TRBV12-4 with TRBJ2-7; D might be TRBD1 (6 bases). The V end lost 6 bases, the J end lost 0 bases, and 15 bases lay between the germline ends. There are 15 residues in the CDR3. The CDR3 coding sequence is TGTGCCAGCAGCCACAGGGAGAGGGGCTCCTACGAGCAGTACTTC. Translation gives CASSHRERGSYEQYF.